This record concerns one TCR beta chain sequence. There are a few counts of this clonotype. Its antigen has not been determined. Per-nucleotide qualities are absent, and no much larger clonotype sits a single base away. The donors were some 36 Caucasian individuals from Russia, aged about 6 to 100 years, who were systemically healthy. Ten milliliters of peripheral blood were drawn from each donor into EDTA-treated Vacutainer tubes. Ficoll-Paque density-gradient centrifugation was used to isolate PBMCs, with at least 6.5 million per sample. Trizol reagent was used to extract total RNA from PBMCs, with at least 5 micrograms per sample. Naive CD45RAhigh/CD27high T cell percentages were measured by flow cytometry on a PBMC aliquot from every donor. These data originate in a study of blood T cells in healthy people across ages (dated by TCRdb to the mid-2010s). The study in broad terms: Template switching captured roughly one uniquely barcoded TCR beta cDNA molecule per two T cells in model experiments. For two donors (one aged 18 to 29 and one aged 80 or older), the study analyzed two additional independent replicas of 1 million unique cDNA reads from the same blood draw. The donors were divided into four age groups: young (average around 17 years), middle-aged (under 40), aged (around 67) and long-lived (around 87). To track age-related changes in TCR beta repertoire diversity, the study relied on deep sequencing normalized with unique cDNA molecular identifiers. General findings and caveats noted by the study authors: Because profiling used bulk unsorted PBMCs, naive and antigen-experienced compartments could not be compared conclusively. Compared with the aged group, more naive CD4+ T cells, fewer expanded clones and increased TCR diversity were shown by the long-lived group, suggesting age selection. Observed TCR beta diversity correlated strongly with the percentage of naive T cells measured by flow cytometry. Because the CMV infection status of the donors was unknown, age-related changes in expanded clonotypes may potentially have been confounded. Observed TCR beta diversity per million T cells fell roughly linearly with age, and a significant reduction was already apparent by age around 44. Estimates of total diversity based on one million sequenced T cells were considered lower bounds and underestimates.

The library was obtained by 5' RACE. Instrument on record: Illumina HiSeq 2500. The second PCR ran for roughly 6 to 11 cycles and used a J-beta primer mix along with a sample-barcoded 5' primer. A template-switch 5' adaptor carrying 12 random nucleotides introduced a unique molecular identifier onto each TCR beta cDNA molecule. At least 2.5 million CDR3-containing paired-end reads were obtained from each sample. The Mint cDNA synthesis kit, primed by a TRBC-specific oligonucleotide, was used to synthesize first-strand cDNA from all RNA. After uracil-DNA glycosylase treatment, a first 18-cycle PCR used universal primers M1SS and BC2_uni_R on all cDNA. The published analysis was carried out like this. For normalization, 1 million high-quality reads were randomly selected from each sample, with every read carrying a distinct molecular identifier. Instead of being binned into consensus sequences, reads with shared molecular identifiers were discarded. CDR3 identification, clonotype clustering and error correction used MiTCR with a Q25 quality threshold and the strictest error-elimination algorithm. A nonparametric unseen species model with Euler transformation was used to estimate lower-bound total TCR beta diversity. The raw public data were reprocessed by TCRdb itself: fastp quality trimming at Q25, MiXCR clonotype calling, in-frame beta chains only. Every CDR3 protein is listed once, alongside the most common genes and DNA of its rows. The V and J calls shown here were made by TCRdb, not taken from the authors' results. This sample comprises roughly 700,000 distinct CDR3 sequences, about 25% of them detected only once. The ten biggest clones cover under 9.5% of the sample.

These records were also assigned to another study, of T cells of mothers and their children. As the second publication notes: The donors were nine systemically healthy Caucasian individuals, made up of three mothers and their six children. cDNA synthesis used all of the extracted RNA, with around 1.4 ug of RNA in each 15 ul reaction. In the second PCR, the M1S primer introduced both the sample barcodes and 2-4 random nucleotides. Over 9 million TCR beta CDR3 reads came from each mother, compared with a few million reads from each child. Thymic selection shapes the output of TCR recombination in a similar way in related and unrelated pairs, and inherited differences have a minor effect. Related mother-child pairs always showed normalized repertoire overlap that was slightly higher than in unrelated mother-child pairs, though the difference was never significant. No persistent microchimeric T cell clones were detected, at a sensitivity of about 100 clones per million clonotypes. In the study, deep NGS was used to compare the TCR beta repertoires of mothers and children, and features distinguishing related mother-child pairs from unrelated individuals were sought. Mothers averaged around 43 +/- 4 years of age and children averaged around 11 +/- 4 years. After adapter ligation with NEBNext reagents, the libraries were sequenced on Illumina HiSeq 2000 with 100+100 nt paired-end reads. To prevent cross-contamination, the mother and child libraries were prepared one month apart and sequenced in separate runs. Each donor had between roughly 450,000 and 2,100,000 distinct TCR beta clonotypes identified. Naive TCR beta clonotypes were estimated from low-frequency clonotypes matched to each donor's FACS-determined naive share, without sorting.

Sequences were obtained from blood. The clonotype comes from a boy between 10 and 17 years old in good health.

At the DNA level, the sequence is TGTGCCAGCAGTCCCCCGGGACTAGCGGGGGCGGATACGCAGTATTTT. The resulting protein is CASSPPGLAGADTQYF. This sequence uses TRBV28 and TRBJ2-3, and TRBD2 matches 14 of the central bases. The CDR3 starts with the cysteine, ends with the phenylalanine, and has 16 residues. Only the CDR3 portion is preserved as DNA: 48 bases, with reading frame beginning at the first base. Here V drops 5 bases and J drops 6 bases, and the junction holds 7 bases not matched to any gene. CDR1 and CDR2 are read off the germline V gene as MDHEN and SYDVKM.